This T cell receptor (beta chain) derives from a study of blood T cell repertoires in COVID-19. Some clones are missing from TCRdb's copy, which holds only in-frame ones; the method was immunoSEQ multiplex PCR. The sample records about 120,000 clones, approximately 87% being singletons. Between the trimmed V and J ends, which lost 2 bases and 6 bases, there was a span of 15 bases. CDR3 length equals 16 residues. CDR1 SGHRS and CDR2 YFSETQ come from the germline V gene. Sequenced material: peripheral blood. The TCR was taken from a man between 65 and 85 years old who had recovered from COVID-19. The genes are TRBV5-1 and TRBJ1-6, with D possibly TRBD1 on 6 matching bases. CDR3: CASSLRGRGANSPLHF. Here the CDR3 DNA reads TGCGCCAGCAGCTTACGGGGACGGGGGGCTAATTCACCCCTCCACTTT.